Listed below are T cell receptor beta chains from one sample, sequenced in a study of blood T cell repertoires in COVID-19. The method was immunoSEQ multiplex PCR; TCRdb's version includes in-frame clones alone and lacks a portion of them. This sample yields some 40,000 clones, of which around 82% are seen a single time; over 15% belongs to the top ten. Material: peripheral blood. The origin of the receptors is a man aged 65 to 85 with acute or convalescent COVID-19. Both conserved end residues are part of each CDR3. The D gene is left open where the match is weak. Not all rows give a size; the values are once, few, many and, for expanded clones, a class.

>.|.|TRBJ2-1|TRBV4-2
TGTGCCAGCAGCCAGCCCGTGGCTAATGAGCAGTTCTTC
CASSQPVANEQFF
>.|.|TRBJ2-1|TRBV19
TGTGCCAGTAGTTCCTTCAGGGAATCCCAGTTCTTC
CASSSFRESQFF
>.|.|TRBJ1-1|TRBV5-1
TGCGCCAGCAGCCCAACGGGACGGGGGAAGGAAGCTTTCTTT
CASSPTGRGKEAFF
>.|.|TRBJ1-1|TRBV20-1
TGCAGTGCTAGTAGGGCAGGGGTCCGCATGAACACTGAAGCTTTCTTT
CSASRAGVRMNTEAFF
>few|TRBD1|TRBJ2-2|TRBV24-1
TGTGCCACCAGGGACAGGGGGAACACCGGGGAGCTGTTTTTT
CATRDRGNTGELFF
>.|TRBD2|TRBJ2-1|TRBV29-1
TGCAGCGGTTTAGCGGGGCTTTACAATGAGCAGTTCTTC
CSGLAGLYNEQFF
>once|.|TRBJ2-1|TRBV24-1
TGTGCCACCAGTGATTGGGGCAGGGGTCTTAACAATGAGCAGTTCTTC
CATSDWGRGLNNEQFF
>.|TRBD1|TRBJ2-7|TRBV6-1
TGTGCCAGCAGTGAAGCGTTCACCCCCGGGACAGGGGGATACGAGCAGTACTTC
CASSEAFTPGTGGYEQYF
>.|TRBD2|TRBJ2-3|TRBV9
TGTGCCAGCACCATAGCGGGGGAGTTCACAGATACGCAGTATTTT
CASTIAGEFTDTQYF
>.|.|TRBJ1-1|TRBV4-3
TGCGCCAGCAGCCAAGTTGGGGCAACGAACACTGAAGCTTTCTTT
CASSQVGATNTEAFF
>.|TRBD1|TRBJ2-3|TRBV6-5
TGTGCCAGCACGACGGACAGGGTGTCCGATACGCAGTATTTT
CASTTDRVSDTQYF
>.|TRBD1|TRBJ1-5|TRBV7-2
TGTGCCAGCAGCTTAAACAGGGGCCCTAATCAGCCCCAGCATTTT
CASSLNRGPNQPQHF
>.|TRBD1|TRBJ2-1|TRBV18
TGTGCCAGCTCACGCGGGACAGGGGTCAATGAGCAGTTCTTC
CASSRGTGVNEQFF
>.|.|TRBJ2-7|TRBV6-5
TGTGCCAGCACTCTAAATTCCTACGAGCAGTACTTC
CASTLNSYEQYF
>few|.|TRBJ2-1|TRBV7-2
TGTGCCAGCAGCCCGCGGGACGGCTCCTACAATGAGCAGTTCTTC
CASSPRDGSYNEQFF
>few|TRBD1|TRBJ1-4|TRBV4-3
TGCGCCAGCAGCCGAAGCCGGACAGGGTTTAATGAAAAACTGTTTTTT
CASSRSRTGFNEKLFF
>.|TRBD1|TRBJ1-5|TRBV27
TGTGCCAGCAGTTTAAAATACGGGACAGTAGATCAGCCCCAGCATTTT
CASSLKYGTVDQPQHF
>.|.|TRBJ1-6|TRBV5-4
TGTGCCAGCAGCTTGGGGCGGGTAGGAAATTCACCCCTCCACTTT
CASSLGRVGNSPLHF
>.|.|TRBJ2-7|TRBV9
TGTGCCAGCAGCGTAGGGCGTAGCCAAATTCCGTACGAGCAGTACTTC
CASSVGRSQIPYEQYF
>.|.|TRBJ1-1|TRBV2
TGTGCCAGCAAGGACGGCACGGGAATGAACACTGAAGCTTTCTTT
CASKDGTGMNTEAFF
>.|TRBD2|TRBJ2-7|TRBV27
TGTGCCAGCAGTTTCTATTCCCCGTCCCGCGGGAGGAACAACGAGCAGTACTTC
CASSFYSPSRGRNNEQYF
>.|.|TRBJ2-2|TRBV7-2
TGTGCCAGCAGCTTAAAGATTTTACTAACAACAAACACCGGGGAGCTGTTTTTT
CASSLKILLTTNTGELFF
>.|.|TRBJ2-3|TRBV19
TGTGCCAGTAGTACCGGGACACTACGCACAGATACGCAGTATTTT
CASSTGTLRTDTQYF
>.|.|TRBJ2-5|TRBV24-1
TGTGCCACCAGTGAGCAGGGGTCACTTCAAGAGACCCAGTACTTC
CATSEQGSLQETQYF
>.|TRBD1|TRBJ2-7|TRBV11-2
TGTGCCAGCAGCCTAGGGACAGGGACCTCCTACGAGCAGTACTTC
CASSLGTGTSYEQYF
>.|.|TRBJ2-3|TRBV24-1
TGTGCCACCAGTGATCCCTCGGTCCCGACGGGTAGCACAGATACGCAGTATTTT
CATSDPSVPTGSTDTQYF
>.|.|TRBJ2-7|TRBV7-2
TGTGCCAGCAGCGCGATCTACGAGCAGTACTTC
CASSAIYEQYF
>.|TRBD1|TRBJ1-5|TRBV7-2
TGTGCCAGCAGCTTACTTGGGACAGGGGGCGTCGGCAATCAGCCCCAGCATTTT
CASSLLGTGGVGNQPQHF
>few|.|TRBJ1-5|TRBV9
TGTGCCAGCAGCGCCCGGGCAGGGTTTCAGCCCCAGCATTTT
CASSARAGFQPQHF
>.|TRBD1|TRBJ2-7|TRBV27
TGTGCCAGCAGCCTCGGACAGGGCCCCTACGAGCAGTACTTC
CASSLGQGPYEQYF
>.|TRBD2|TRBJ2-1|TRBV10-1
TGCGCCAGTGGGCCTCGGGTAGCGGGAGTTCATGAGCAGTTCTTC
CASGPRVAGVHEQFF
>few|.|TRBJ1-4|TRBV5-6
TGTGCCAGCAGCTTGTTGGCCCCACCAACTAATGAAAAACTGTTTTTT
CASSLLAPPTNEKLFF
>.|TRBD2|TRBJ2-2|TRBV6-5
TGTGCCAGCAGTTACTCCTCGGCTAGCGGAACCGGGGAGCTGTTTTTT
CASSYSSASGTGELFF
>.|.|TRBJ1-5|TRBV21-1
TGTGCCAGCAGCACCGACAGGGGAGGTCAGCCCCAGCATTTT
CASSTDRGGQPQHF
>few|.|TRBJ1-1|TRBV20-1
TGCAGTGCTAGCTCGGGGTTGACAGCTTTCTTT
CSASSGLTAFF
>few|TRBD1|TRBJ2-2|TRBV7-9
TGTGCCAGCAGCCTATACAGGGGCGGGGAGCTGTTTTTT
CASSLYRGGELFF
>few|.|TRBJ1-4|TRBV11-2
TGTGCCAGCAGCTTAAAAGGGGCTAATGAAAAACTGTTTTTT
CASSLKGANEKLFF
>.|TRBD1|TRBJ1-2|TRBV9
TGTGCCAGCAGCGGAGAGGGGACAGGGGAACCGGGCTACACCTTC
CASSGEGTGEPGYTF
>.|.|TRBJ2-7|TRBV7-9
TGTGCCAGCAGCTTATGGGGCCGCGAGCAGTACTTC
CASSLWGREQYF
>.|.|TRBJ2-7|TRBV7-2
TGTGCCAGCAGCTTATCGGGGGACTTAGCCTACGAGCAGTACTTC
CASSLSGDLAYEQYF
>.|.|TRBJ2-1|TRBV7-4
TGTGCCAGCAGCTTAGCGGCCAGGGGGGAACTGAATGAGCAGTTCTTC
CASSLAARGELNEQFF
>.|TRBD2|TRBJ2-3|TRBV6-2/TRBV6-3
TGTGCCAGCAGTTACTCTACTAGCGGCGTTGCAGATACGCAGTATTTT
CASSYSTSGVADTQYF
>.|.|TRBJ2-7|TRBV4-1
TGCGCCAGCAGCCAAGATAATCGGCAGGGAGGCTACGAGCAGTACTTC
CASSQDNRQGGYEQYF
>.|.|TRBJ2-1|TRBV28
TGTGCCAGCAGTTCCGGGACAAGAGGCGATGAGCAGTTCTTC
CASSSGTRGDEQFF
>.|.|TRBJ1-5|TRBV19
TGTGCCAGTAGTTCGACAGGTGTTAATCAGCCCCAGCATTTT
CASSSTGVNQPQHF
>.|.|TRBJ1-2|TRBV27
TGTGCCAGCAGTTCGCAGGGTTTGTTCTATGGCTACACCTTC
CASSSQGLFYGYTF
>.|.|TRBJ1-6|TRBV7-8
TGTGCCAGCAGTTTAGGGGGGGGATACTCCTATAATTCACCCCTCCACTTT
CASSLGGGYSYNSPLHF